The entry below gives a single TCR beta chain sequence along with its context. The data derive from a study of blood T cells in healthy people across ages. Primed by a sample-barcoded 5' primer and a J-beta primer mix, a second PCR proceeded for about 7 to 11 cycles. TCRdb independently ran MiXCR on the 5' RACE reads; one entry per CDR3 protein. This sample carries over a million distinct CDR3 sequences, roughly 40% of them seen once, and the ten largest clones take approximately 7.9%. Per sample, no less than 5.5 micrograms of total RNA were extracted. The material sequenced was blood. This clonotype was sampled from a woman younger than 35 in good health.

CDR3 protein: CASSLVQGGNTEAFF. In DNA form, the CDR3 reads TGTGCCAGCAGCTTGGTACAGGGGGGGAACACTGAAGCTTTCTTT. The chain has TRBV7-9 and TRBJ1-1; TRBD1 aligns across 8 bases. In germline, CDR1 is SEHNR, CDR2 FQNEAQ (reference sequence). The CDR3 consists of 15 residues. V lost 3 bases, J lost 1 base, and 4 bases stayed unmatched.